One and the same sample provided the 6 T cell receptor beta chains below, sequenced in a study of cytomegalovirus exposure and HLA in healthy donors. The PCR ran on 60 Vbeta and 13 Jbeta primers. Profiling relied on immunoSEQ multiplex PCR, and the TCRdb table lists in-frame clones only, not all of them. The sample holds some 150,000 clones, roughly three quarters seen once. The specimen sequenced was PBMCs. The origin of the receptors is a woman in her thirties or forties in good health and CMV-seronegative.

This clone was counted only a few times. The chain couples TRBV5-1 to TRBJ1-6, with TRBD1 matching 10 bases. This CDR3 is 14 amino acids long. V shed 4 bases and J 9 bases; nucleotides not matched to a gene: 4. Germline V lookup: CDR1 SGHRS, CDR2 YFSETQ. Written as DNA, the CDR3 is TGCGCCAGCAGCCTAGGGACAGGGGTTTCACCCCTCCACTTT. Translating it yields CASSLGTGVSPLHF. Together with reference TRBV5-1 and TRBJ1-6, the CDR3 gives the full variable domain: KAGVTQTPRYLIKTRGQQVTLSCSPISGHRSVSWYQQTPGQGLQFLFEYFSETQRNKGNFPGRFSGRQFSNSRSEMNVSTLELGDSALYLCASSLGTGVSPLHFGNGTRLTVT.

Comments on this clone: Relative to the germline gene, one junction end is altered; a read error may explain this. This rearrangement joins TRBV7-9 to TRBJ1-2; 12 nucleotides match TRBD1. Per the germline V gene, CDR1 is SEHNR and CDR2 is FQNEAQ (reference sequence). CDR3 size: 16 residues. The DNA of the CDR3 is TGTTCCAGCAGCTTAGCTCGGGGACAGGGGGCGGCCGGCTACACCTTC. As protein: CSSSLARGQGAAGYTF.

V usage is TRBV5-1 and J usage is TRBJ2-7; perhaps TRBD2 as D (5 bases). Germline CDR1 reads SGHRS; CDR2 reads YFSETQ. The V gene lost 1 base and the J gene lost 4 bases, with 6 bases spanning the gap. This CDR3 is built from 12 residues. The CDR3 region has the DNA TGCGCCAGCAGCTTGACGGGGTACGAGCAGTACTTC. This encodes CASSLTGYEQYF.

V usage is TRBV5-1 and J usage is TRBJ2-2; D unclear. The CDR3 totals 15 residues. Trimming shortened V by 4 bases and J by 3 bases, and 13 bases separated the two germline ends. Per the germline V gene, CDR1 is SGHRS and CDR2 is YFSETQ. The CDR3 bases are TGCGCCAGCAGCCTACGCGAGGTGGACACCGGGGAGCTGTTTTTT. It specifies CASSLREVDTGELFF.

V gene TRBV11-2 combines with J gene TRBJ2-1, with 9 positions matching TRBD2. The CDR3 spans 14 residues. V lost 5 bases, J lost 8 bases, and 7 bases stayed unmatched. CDR1 is SGHAT, CDR2 FQNNGV, per germline. The DNA for the CDR3 is TGTGCCAGCAGCGGCCGTAGCGGGAGCGATGAGCAGTTCTTC. As protein: CASSGRSGSDEQFF.

The gene calls are TRBV4-1 and TRBJ1-3; 9 nucleotides agree with TRBD1. Unmatched junction bases numbered 9, after V lost 6 bases and J lost 3 bases. There are 16 residues in the CDR3. CDR1 is MGHRA, CDR2 YSYEKL, per germline. CDR3 residues: CASRTNRGRGGNTIYF. CDR3 DNA: TGCGCCAGCAGAACAAACAGGGGGCGCGGTGGAAACACCATATATTTT.